One and the same sample provided the 27 T cell receptor beta chains below, sequenced in a study of blood T cell repertoires in COVID-19. The data were produced by immunoSEQ multiplex PCR, yet TCRdb's version contains in-frame clones alone and is incomplete. The repertoire consists of under 95,000 clones, with 86% occurring once and the leading ten covering 18%. Sequenced: peripheral blood. The receptors were gathered from a woman of 80 years or more with acute or convalescent COVID-19.

The chain recombines TRBV7-9 with TRBJ1-6; 7 bases match TRBD1. This CDR3 is 16 amino acids long. After removal of 1 base from V and 7 bases from J, the junction contained 7 bases not matched to a gene. CDR1 is SEHNR, CDR2 FQNEAQ, per germline (reference sequence). The CDR3 region is CASSLGAGGPNSPLHF. The CDR3, as DNA: TGTGCCAGCAGCTTAGGGGCAGGGGGACCCAATTCACCCCTCCACTTT.

The chain carries TRBV11-2 and TRBJ2-5; weak D call: TRBD1 (5 bases). Looked up from germline, CDR1 is SGHAT and CDR2 is FQNNGV. The CDR3 extends over 19 amino acids. V gave up 11 bases and J gave up 2 bases, with 33 bases separating them. CDR3 sequence: CACLSSLGSGREGQETQYF. The CDR3 bases are TGTGCCTGTCTCAGCAGCTTAGGTTCGGGCAGGGAAGGACAAGAGACCCAGTACTTC.

J is TRBJ1-5 and V is TRBV18, with D unclear. V dropped 2 bases and J dropped 5 bases, with 13 bases sitting between them. This CDR3 spans 15 amino acids. Per the germline V gene, CDR1 is KGHSH and CDR2 is LQKENI. CDR3 coding DNA: TGTGCCAGCTCACCAGGCGGCGTGCTGGATCAGCCCCAGCATTTT. Protein: CASSPGGVLDQPQHF.

The rearrangement joins TRBV2 to TRBJ2-7; 11 positions match TRBD1. Germline trimming cut 5 bases from V and 7 bases from J; bases unmatched to any gene: 10. The CDR3 runs to 15 residues. Germline CDR1 reads SNHLY; CDR2 reads FYNNEI. CDR3 DNA sequence: TGTGCCAGCAGTCTCACCGGACAGGGGGCCTTGGAGCAGTACTTC. Translation gives CASSLTGQGALEQYF.

The V gene is TRBV12-5, the J gene TRBJ1-5; D might be TRBD1 (6 bases). This CDR3 has 18 amino acids. Per the germline V gene, CDR1 is LGHNT and CDR2 is FRNRAP. V was pared by 4 bases and J by 0 bases, with 19 bases between. CDR3 DNA sequence: TGTGCTAGTGGTTGGACGTCGACAGGAACCGATAGCAATCAGCCCCAGCATTTT. The encoded protein is CASGWTSTGTDSNQPQHF.

The chain employs TRBV6-6 and TRBJ1-1; D unclear. Germline CDR1 and CDR2: MNHNY and SVGAGI (reference sequence). The CDR3 has 11 residues. V was pared by 5 bases and J by 8 bases, with 9 bases between. DNA for the CDR3: TGTGCCAGCAGTGACACGTTGGAAGCTTTCTTT. It specifies CASSDTLEAFF.

The rearrangement links TRBV12-3 or TRBV12-4 to TRBJ1-1; perhaps TRBD1 as D (6 bases). The CDR3 has 12 residues. V lost 6 bases, J lost 5 bases, and 10 bases lay in between. The chain's CDR3 is CASSPDRTEAFF. The CDR3 coding sequence is TGTGCCAGCAGCCCAGACAGGACTGAAGCTTTCTTT.

The genes are TRBV20-1 and TRBJ1-4; D is ambiguous. Germline V gene data show CDR1 as DFQATT and CDR2 as SNEGSKA (reference sequence). The CDR3 covers 9 residues. This CDR3 is CPPLKKLFF. The CDR3 bases are TGCCCCCCCTTAAAAAAACTGTTTTTT.

The chain carries TRBV11-2 and TRBJ1-2; TRBD1 might be the D (6 bases). CDR1 and CDR2 (germline): SGHAT, FQNNGV. The CDR3 has 13 amino acids. The V and J ends lost 4 bases and 4 bases respectively, with 10 bases between them. This CDR3 is CASSSDRLYGYTF. DNA of the CDR3: TGTGCCAGCAGCTCCGACAGGCTCTATGGCTACACCTTC.

This clone was observed a handful of times. The rearrangement joins TRBV11-3 to TRBJ2-2, with D maybe TRBD1 (5 bases). The length of the CDR3 is 14 residues. CDR1 is SGHNT and CDR2 is YENEEA in the germline V gene. The germline V and J ends were trimmed by 4 bases and 5 bases, with 11 bases remaining between them. The CDR3 loop reads CASSSDRLTGELFF. CDR3 nucleotides: TGTGCCAGCAGCTCCGACAGATTAACCGGGGAGCTGTTTTTT.

In this sample, this clone turned up a few times. The chain joins TRBV5-1 to TRBJ2-5; 9 nucleotides match TRBD2. Germline V lookup: CDR1 SGHRS, CDR2 YFSETQ. Unmatched junction bases numbered 3, after V lost 2 bases and J lost 1 base. CDR3 length equals 15 residues. The CDR3 sequence is CASSLSGGTQETQYF. The DNA for the CDR3 is TGCGCCAGCAGCTTAAGCGGGGGGACCCAAGAGACCCAGTACTTC.

The CDR3 protein is CASSPGDRLGYTF. In DNA, the CDR3 is TGTGCCAGCAGCCCAGGGGATAGGCTTGGCTACACCTTC. The chain uses TRBV9 and TRBJ1-2; TRBD1 might be the D (6 bases). Trimming cost V 4 bases and J 7 bases, with 14 bases left between them. The CDR3 runs to 13 residues. Germline V lookup: CDR1 SGDLS, CDR2 YYNGEE.

The chain recombines TRBV10-3 with TRBJ1-5; D is undetermined. Germline V CDR1 and CDR2: ENHRY, SYGVKD. CDR3 size: 13 residues. Trimming removed 6 bases from V and 6 bases from J, with 12 bases in between. The CDR3 region has the DNA TGTGCCATCAGGGAGAGCGGGAGTCAGCCCCAGCATTTT. Translating gives CAIRESGSQPQHF.

This chain joins TRBV29-1 and TRBJ1-1; 7 positions agree with TRBD1. V shed 3 bases and J 1 base; nucleotides not matched to a gene: 5. The CDR3 contains 14 residues. Germline-derived CDR1 and CDR2 are SQVTM and ANQGSEA. The CDR3 sequence is CSVDPGQKNTEAFF. The CDR3, as DNA: TGCAGCGTTGACCCGGGACAGAAGAACACTGAAGCTTTCTTT.

The rearrangement uses TRBV28 and TRBJ2-7; 7 bases agree with TRBD2. Germline V gene sequence: CDR1 MDHEN, CDR2 SYDVKM. V shed 9 bases, J shed 1 base, and the junction held 3 bases outside the gene matches. The CDR3 is made up of 12 amino acids. The CDR3 loop is CASTGGSYEQYF. CDR3 nucleotides: TGTGCCAGTACGGGGGGATCCTACGAGCAGTACTTC. The variable domain in full, with the rest retrieved from reference TRBV28 and TRBJ2-7, is DVKVTQSSRYLVKRTGEKVFLECVQDMDHENMFWYRQDPGLGLRLIYFSYDVKMKEKGDIPEGYSVSREKKERFSLILESASTNQTSMYLCASTGGSYEQYFGPGTRLTVT.

This chain uses TRBV7-2 with TRBJ2-5; TRBD1 agrees at 7 bases. CDR1 and CDR2 (germline): SGHTA, FQGNSA. Trimming removed 4 bases from V and 5 bases from J; junction bases left unmatched: 4. The CDR3 totals 13 residues. CDR3 sequence reads: CASSYGQVETQYF. The CDR3 coding sequence is TGTGCCAGCAGCTACGGACAGGTGGAGACCCAGTACTTC. Full variable domain (missing parts from reference TRBV7-2 and TRBJ2-5): GAGVSQSPSNKVTEKGKDVELRCDPISGHTALYWYRQSLGQGLEFLIYFQGNSAPDKSGLPSDRFSAERTGGSVSTLTIQRTQQEDSAVYLCASSYGQVETQYFGPGTRLLVL.

The chain couples TRBV29-1 to TRBJ2-3, with 10 positions matching TRBD2. Trimming took 3 bases from V and 1 from J; bases not matched to a gene: 4. The CDR3 is 15 residues long. Germline values: CDR1 SQVTM, CDR2 ANQGSEA. The CDR3 DNA reads as TGCAGCGTTGAGCTAGCGGGGGTCGGCACAGATACGCAGTATTTT. As protein: CSVELAGVGTDTQYF.

The gene calls are TRBV7-9 and TRBJ1-1, with a tentative D call TRBD1 (5 bases). V was trimmed by 4 bases and J by 4 bases, leaving 16 bases between them. Germline V CDR1 and CDR2: SEHNR, FQNEAQ (reference sequence). The CDR3 runs 15 residues. In DNA, the CDR3 is TGTGCCAGCAGCTCGACCCAGGGTTCGGGCACTGAAGCTTTCTTT. Residues: CASSSTQGSGTEAFF.

The J gene is TRBJ1-2, the V gene TRBV27, with a tentative D call TRBD1 (6 bases). CDR1 MNHEY and CDR2 SMNVEV come from the germline V gene (reference sequence). V gave up 4 bases and J gave up 6 bases, with 18 bases separating them. This CDR3 is built from 15 residues. The CDR3 sequence: CASSSALGGAHGYTF. The CDR3 region has the DNA TGTGCCAGCAGTTCGGCCTTGGGGGGGGCGCATGGCTACACCTTC.

This rearrangement joins TRBV5-1 to TRBJ1-2; no clear D gene. Germline V gives CDR1 SGHRS, CDR2 YFSETQ. V gave up 7 bases and J gave up 5 bases, with 18 bases separating them. The CDR3 is 14 residues long. The CDR3 region has the DNA TGCGCCAGCTCGCCTCGGGCAGGAGGGTATGGCTACACCTTC. Translating it yields CASSPRAGGYGYTF.

This clone turned up a few times. V and J are TRBV6-6 and TRBJ1-6; D not resolved. CDR3 length equals 11 residues. Germline assignment: CDR1 MNHNY and CDR2 SVGAGI (reference sequence). The V and J ends lost 8 bases and 9 bases respectively, with 8 bases between them. CDR3 sequence: CASGGVSPLHF. CDR3 DNA sequence: TGTGCCAGCGGAGGAGTTTCACCCCTCCACTTT.

The chain couples TRBV28 to TRBJ1-4; 8 bases align to TRBD1. Losses at the gene ends were 6 bases for V and 7 bases for J; bases not matched to a gene: 10. The CDR3 contains 15 residues. Germline values: CDR1 MDHEN, CDR2 SYDVKM. The CDR3 DNA sequence: TGTGCCAGCAGGTCCACCGGGACAGGAGCTGAAAAACTGTTTTTT. Translation gives CASRSTGTGAEKLFF.

The chain uses TRBV7-2 and TRBJ2-3, with 13 bases aligning to TRBD2. Germline-derived CDR1 and CDR2 are SGHTA and FQGNSA. The length of the CDR3 is 15 residues. The V and J ends lost 4 bases and 5 bases, in that order; junction bases with no gene match: 3. CDR3 coding DNA: TGTGCCAGCAGCTCTACTAGCGGGGGGGTAGATACGCAGTATTTT. Residues: CASSSTSGGVDTQYF.

The chain recombines TRBV10-2 with TRBJ2-1, with D possibly matching TRBD2 (5 bases). CDR3 length equals 16 residues. V was shortened by 7 bases and J by 0 bases, with 16 bases between the two germline ends. The germline gives CDR1 WSHSY, CDR2 SAAADI. CDR3: CASNPLGVTSYNEQFF. The CDR3 DNA is TGCGCCAGCAACCCACTAGGTGTTACCTCCTACAATGAGCAGTTCTTC.

Only a few counts were recorded for this clone. The chain carries TRBV30 and TRBJ1-1, with D tentatively TRBD1 (5 bases). V was trimmed by 5 bases and J by 8 bases, leaving 21 bases between them. The germline CDR1 and CDR2 sequences are GTSNPN and SVGIG (reference sequence). CDR3 length: 14 amino acids. This CDR3 reads CAWGPLRDSLEAFF. CDR3 in DNA: TGTGCCTGGGGGCCCCTCCGGGACTCGCTGGAAGCTTTCTTT.

In its sample, this clone was seen a few times. The genes are TRBV19 and TRBJ1-5, with D hard to call. The CDR3 has 14 amino acids. V was pared by 5 bases and J by 4 bases, with 12 bases between. Looked up from germline, CDR1 is LNHDA and CDR2 is SQIVND (reference sequence). The CDR3 DNA follows: TGTGCCAGTAGTCCCCGAGGGCGGAATCAGCCCCAGCATTTT. Its protein product is CASSPRGRNQPQHF.

The V gene is TRBV5-3, the J gene TRBJ2-2, with D possibly being TRBD1 (6 bases). TRBV5-3 is recorded as an ORF, its role being uncertain. The CDR3 runs to 17 residues. Trimming removed 0 bases from V and 3 bases from J, with 15 bases in between. CDR3 in amino acids: CARSLVPRGYYTGELFF. The CDR3 DNA sequence: TGTGCCAGAAGCTTGGTGCCCAGGGGCTATTACACCGGGGAGCTGTTTTTT.